This T cell receptor (beta chain) stems from a study of regulatory T cells in long-lasting Graves disease (dated by TCRdb to the early 2020s). Regarding the study in general: To count as having persistent Graves' disease, a patient had to have received antithyroid drug treatment for over 5 years with TSH receptor autoantibodies remaining persistently positive. The study was conducted in China and was registered as a clinical trial. A total of roughly 35 samples underwent TCR sequencing: around 13 from persistent and roughly 20 from newly diagnosed Graves' disease patients. Patients with persistent Graves' disease were compared with patients with newly diagnosed Graves' disease using TCR sequencing and RNA sequencing of peripheral blood. In the clinical cohort, patients with persistent Graves' disease had used antithyroid drugs for an average of roughly 10 years.

Libraries were constructed by multiplex PCR. TCRdb names Illumina HiSeq 4000 as the instrument used. CDR3 regions were amplified by Arm-PCR with iRepertoire HTBI primers to construct TCR beta libraries. Gel purification was performed on PCR products prior to sequencing. On the authors' methods: Gene usage analysis of CDR3 amino acid clonotypes used the approximately 62 TRBV and 14 TRBJ segments found across samples. COPE and FqMerger were used to merge filtered high-quality paired reads into contigs. BLAST was used to align contigs to the IMGT TRBV, TRBD and TRBJ reference genes, and CDR3 was defined following IMGT. Any clonotype with a frequency above 0.1% was classified as a highly expanded clone. Shannon entropy was used to measure repertoire diversity, and the Gini coefficient was used to measure V-J evenness. Public clonotypes were defined as clonotypes shared by more than one individual. The public reads were reanalyzed by TCRdb: fastp trimming at Q25, MiXCR alignment, in-frame beta chains only. Rows are unified per CDR3 protein, each entry keeping the most common DNA and genes. V and J calls and clone size were set by TCRdb, not the authors. The sample profile shows roughly 400,000 distinct CDR3 sequences; 20% to 25% of them were found once. Roughly 20% of the sample comes from the top ten.

The time point label of this sample denotes: persistent/refractory GD, antithyroid drugs over 5 years with positive TRAb. For both TCR sequencing and RNA sequencing, RNA was extracted from PBMCs using TRIzol. The diagnosis of Graves' disease followed American Thyroid Association guidelines. The patients came from an endocrinology department in Xi'an, China. From each patient, 7.5 to 10 milliliters of peripheral blood was collected into an EDTA anticoagulant tube. Ficoll Paque Plus density gradient separation was used to isolate PBMCs, and no additional T cell sorting was done. An Agilent 2100 Bioanalyzer and agarose gel were used to check RNA quality, and a NanoDrop 2000 was used to measure RNA concentration. From cysteine to phenylalanine, the CDR3 is 15 amino acids long. Left in the record is the CDR3 DNA by itself, 45 bases read in frame from the first base. From a lookup of the germline V gene, CDR1 and CDR2 are LGHNA and YSLEER. Unmatched junction bases come to 10, with V trimmed by 0 bases and J by 8 bases.

General conclusions and limits of the study: The authors acknowledged the small sample size as a limitation that may reduce accuracy. Lower TCR Shannon entropy and fewer highly expanded clones were observed in persistent Graves' disease patients than in newly diagnosed patients, which suggested clonal expansion. Because the primary lesion, thyroid tissue, could not be accessed, the study looked at peripheral blood alone. TRBV28, TRBJ1-2 and TRBJ2-5 were preferentially used in persistent disease, while TRBV20-1 and TRBJ2-1 were favored in newly diagnosed disease. More public clonotypes were shared among persistent patients (around 3,000) than among newly diagnosed patients (more than 900). Sequencing and analysis were restricted to the TCR beta chain.

A note on this clonotype: Its binding antigen is unknown. There are no base qualities to consult, and no much larger clone falls within one base.

The TCR comes from a female donor with Graves disease. The sequence links TRBV4-3 to TRBJ2-7, with 7 middle bases fitting TRBD2. The starting material was peripheral blood mononuclear cells (PBMCs), obtained when the disease was refractory, from a patient treated with antithyroid drugs. The CDR3 reads as follows: CASSQDLAGAYQQYF. The nucleotide sequence is given as TGCGCCAGCAGCCAAGATCTGGCGGGAGCCTATCAGCAGTACTTC.